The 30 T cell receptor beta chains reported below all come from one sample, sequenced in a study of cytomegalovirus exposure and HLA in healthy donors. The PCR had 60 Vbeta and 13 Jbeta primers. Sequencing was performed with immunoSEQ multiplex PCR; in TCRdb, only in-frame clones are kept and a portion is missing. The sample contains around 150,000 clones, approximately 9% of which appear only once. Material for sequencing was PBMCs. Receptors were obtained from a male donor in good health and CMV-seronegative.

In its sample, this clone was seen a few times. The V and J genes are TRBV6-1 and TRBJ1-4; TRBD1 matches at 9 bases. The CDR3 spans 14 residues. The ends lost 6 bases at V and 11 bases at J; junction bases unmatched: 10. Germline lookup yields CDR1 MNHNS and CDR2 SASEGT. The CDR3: CASSVPGQGSKLFF. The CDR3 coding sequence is TGTGCCAGCAGCGTCCCGGGACAGGGAAGCAAACTGTTTTTT.

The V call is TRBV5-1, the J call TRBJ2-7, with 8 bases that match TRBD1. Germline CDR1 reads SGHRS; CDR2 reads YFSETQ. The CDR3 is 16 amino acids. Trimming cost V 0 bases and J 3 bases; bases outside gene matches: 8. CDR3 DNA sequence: TGCGCCAGCAGCTTGGGAGGGACAGGCCCGGTCTACGAGCAGTACTTC. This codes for CASSLGGTGPVYEQYF. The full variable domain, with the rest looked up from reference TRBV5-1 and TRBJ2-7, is KAGVTQTPRYLIKTRGQQVTLSCSPISGHRSVSWYQQTPGQGLQFLFEYFSETQRNKGNFPGRFSGRQFSNSRSEMNVSTLELGDSALYLCASSLGGTGPVYEQYFGPGTRLTVT.

As DNA, the CDR3 is TGTGCCAGCAGCTTAGCAGGGGCGCGGGGAAACACCATATATTTT. Translating it yields CASSLAGARGNTIYF. This rearrangement joins TRBV7-2 to TRBJ1-3; D is perhaps TRBD1 (5 bases). The V gene's germline CDR1 is SGHTA and CDR2 FQGNSA. Trimming shortened V by 0 bases and J by 4 bases, and 10 bases separated the two germline ends. CDR3 size: 15 residues.

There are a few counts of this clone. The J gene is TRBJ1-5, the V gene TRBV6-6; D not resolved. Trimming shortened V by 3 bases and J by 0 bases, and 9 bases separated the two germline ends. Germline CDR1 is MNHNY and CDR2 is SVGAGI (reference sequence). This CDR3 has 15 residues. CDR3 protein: CASSYELNSNQPQHF. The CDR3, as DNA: TGTGCCAGCAGTTATGAACTTAATAGCAATCAGCCCCAGCATTTT.

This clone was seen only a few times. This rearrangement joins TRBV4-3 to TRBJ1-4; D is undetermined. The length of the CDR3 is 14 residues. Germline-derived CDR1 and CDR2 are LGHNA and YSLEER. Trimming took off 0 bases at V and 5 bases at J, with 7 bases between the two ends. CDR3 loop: CASSQDRLNEKLFF. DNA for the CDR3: TGCGCCAGCAGCCAAGACAGGTTGAATGAAAAACTGTTTTTT.

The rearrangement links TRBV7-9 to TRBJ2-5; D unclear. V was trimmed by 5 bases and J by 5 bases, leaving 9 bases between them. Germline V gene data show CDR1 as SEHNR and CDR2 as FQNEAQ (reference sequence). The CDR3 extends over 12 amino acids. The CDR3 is CASSLSPETQYF. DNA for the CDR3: TGTGCCAGCAGCCTAAGTCCCGAGACCCAGTACTTC.

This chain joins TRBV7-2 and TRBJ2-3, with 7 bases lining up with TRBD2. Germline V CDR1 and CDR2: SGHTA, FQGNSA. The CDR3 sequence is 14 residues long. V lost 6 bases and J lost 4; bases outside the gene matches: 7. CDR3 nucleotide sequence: TGTGCCAGCAGTGCCGGGAGGAGGTCAGATACGCAGTATTTT. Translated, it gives CASSAGRRSDTQYF.

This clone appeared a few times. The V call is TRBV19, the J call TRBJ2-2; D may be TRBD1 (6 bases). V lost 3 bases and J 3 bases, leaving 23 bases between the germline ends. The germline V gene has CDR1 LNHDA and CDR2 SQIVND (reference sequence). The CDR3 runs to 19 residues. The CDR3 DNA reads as TGTGCCAGTAGTATGGGGTTCAAGGGACACCCCCCGGACACCGGGGAGCTGTTTTTT. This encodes CASSMGFKGHPPDTGELFF. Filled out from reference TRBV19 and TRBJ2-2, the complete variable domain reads DGGITQSPKYLFRKEGQNVTLSCEQNLNHDAMYWYRQDPGQGLRLIYYSQIVNDFQKGDIAEGYSVSREKKESFPLTVTSAQKNPTAFYLCASSMGFKGHPPDTGELFFGEGSRLTVL.

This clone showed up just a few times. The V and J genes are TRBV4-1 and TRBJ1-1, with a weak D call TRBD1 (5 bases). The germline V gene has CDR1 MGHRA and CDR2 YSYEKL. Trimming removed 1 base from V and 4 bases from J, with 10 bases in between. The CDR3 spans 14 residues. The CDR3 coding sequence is TGCGCCAGCAGCCAAGTCCAGGGATCCACTGAAGCTTTCTTT. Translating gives CASSQVQGSTEAFF.

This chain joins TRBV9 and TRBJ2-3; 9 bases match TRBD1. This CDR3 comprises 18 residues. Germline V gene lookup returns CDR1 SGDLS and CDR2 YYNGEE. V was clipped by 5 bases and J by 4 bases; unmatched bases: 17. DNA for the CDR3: TGTGCCAGCAGTCGAGCCCCCACCCGACAGGGGGTTTCAGATACGCAGTATTTT. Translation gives CASSRAPTRQGVSDTQYF.

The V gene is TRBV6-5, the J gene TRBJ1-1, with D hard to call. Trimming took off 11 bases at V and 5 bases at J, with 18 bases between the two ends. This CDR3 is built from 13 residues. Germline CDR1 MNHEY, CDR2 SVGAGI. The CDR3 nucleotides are TGTGCCGCTGGGAGGGTCCGGGAGACTGAAGCTTTCTTT. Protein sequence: CAAGRVRETEAFF.

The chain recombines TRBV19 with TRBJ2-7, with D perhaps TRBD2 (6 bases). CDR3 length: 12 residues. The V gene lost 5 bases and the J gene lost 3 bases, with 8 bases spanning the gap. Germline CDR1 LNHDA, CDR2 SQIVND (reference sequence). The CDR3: CASSFGGYEQYF. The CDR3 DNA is TGTGCCAGTAGTTTCGGGGGCTACGAGCAGTACTTC.

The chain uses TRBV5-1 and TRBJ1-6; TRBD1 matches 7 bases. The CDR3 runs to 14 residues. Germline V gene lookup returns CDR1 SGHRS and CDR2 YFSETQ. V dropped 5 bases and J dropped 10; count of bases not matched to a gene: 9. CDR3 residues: CASRPQGTGSPLHF. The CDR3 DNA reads TGCGCCAGCAGGCCACAGGGGACTGGGTCACCCCTCCACTTT. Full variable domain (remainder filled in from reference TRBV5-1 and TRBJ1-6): KAGVTQTPRYLIKTRGQQVTLSCSPISGHRSVSWYQQTPGQGLQFLFEYFSETQRNKGNFPGRFSGRQFSNSRSEMNVSTLELGDSALYLCASRPQGTGSPLHFGNGTRLTVT.

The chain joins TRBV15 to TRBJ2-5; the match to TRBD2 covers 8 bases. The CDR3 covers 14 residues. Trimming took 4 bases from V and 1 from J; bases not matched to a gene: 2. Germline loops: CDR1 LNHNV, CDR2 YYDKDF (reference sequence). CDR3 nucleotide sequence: TGTGCCACCAGCAAAACTAGCGGCCAAGAGACCCAGTACTTC. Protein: CATSKTSGQETQYF. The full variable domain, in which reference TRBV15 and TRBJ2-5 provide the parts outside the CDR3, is DAMVIQNPRYQVTQFGKPVTLSCSQTLNHNVMYWYQQKSSQAPKLLFHYYDKDFNNEADTPDNFQSRRPNTSFCFLDIRSPGLGDTAMYLCATSKTSGQETQYFGPGTRLLVL.

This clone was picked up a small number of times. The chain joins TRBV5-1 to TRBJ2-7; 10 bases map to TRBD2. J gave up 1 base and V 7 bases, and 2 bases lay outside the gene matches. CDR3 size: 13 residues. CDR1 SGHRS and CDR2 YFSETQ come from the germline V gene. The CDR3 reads CASQREGSYEQYF. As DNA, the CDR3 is TGCGCCAGCCAGCGGGAGGGGTCCTACGAGCAGTACTTC.

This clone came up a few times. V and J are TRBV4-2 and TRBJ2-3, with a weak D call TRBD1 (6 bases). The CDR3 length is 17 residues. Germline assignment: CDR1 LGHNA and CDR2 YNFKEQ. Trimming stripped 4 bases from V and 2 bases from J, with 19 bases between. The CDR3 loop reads CASSPHRDTLHTDTQYF. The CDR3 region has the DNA TGTGCCAGCAGCCCTCACCGGGACACCCTTCACACAGATACGCAGTATTTT.

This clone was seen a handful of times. In nucleotides, the CDR3 is TGTGCCAGCAGTCCGTCTTCAGGGGACACTGAAGCTTTCTTT. Its translation: CASSPSSGDTEAFF. V and J are TRBV27 and TRBJ1-1; possible D gene TRBD1, 6 bases. V lost 5 bases and J lost 3, with 13 bases in between. The CDR3 has 14 residues. The germline V gene has CDR1 MNHEY and CDR2 SMNVEV (reference sequence).

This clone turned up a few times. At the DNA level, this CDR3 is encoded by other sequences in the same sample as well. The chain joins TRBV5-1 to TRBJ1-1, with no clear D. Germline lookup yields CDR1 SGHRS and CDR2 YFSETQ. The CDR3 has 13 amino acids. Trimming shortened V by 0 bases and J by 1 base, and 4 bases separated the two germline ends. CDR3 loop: CASSLAGNTEAFF. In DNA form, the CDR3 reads TGCGCCAGCAGCTTGGCAGGGAACACTGAAGCTTTCTTT.

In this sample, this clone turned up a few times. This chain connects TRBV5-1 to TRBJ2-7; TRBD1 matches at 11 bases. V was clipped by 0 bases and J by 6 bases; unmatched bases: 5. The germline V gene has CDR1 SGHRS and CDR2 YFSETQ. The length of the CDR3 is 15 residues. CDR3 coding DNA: TGCGCCAGCAGCTTGGCGGACAGGGGGCTTGGCGAGCAGTACTTC. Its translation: CASSLADRGLGEQYF.

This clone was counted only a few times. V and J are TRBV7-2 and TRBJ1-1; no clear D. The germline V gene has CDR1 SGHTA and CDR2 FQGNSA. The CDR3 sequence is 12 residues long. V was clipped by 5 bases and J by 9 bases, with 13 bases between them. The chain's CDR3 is CASSQGGPQAFF. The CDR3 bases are TGTGCCAGCAGCCAAGGCGGGCCACAAGCTTTCTTT.

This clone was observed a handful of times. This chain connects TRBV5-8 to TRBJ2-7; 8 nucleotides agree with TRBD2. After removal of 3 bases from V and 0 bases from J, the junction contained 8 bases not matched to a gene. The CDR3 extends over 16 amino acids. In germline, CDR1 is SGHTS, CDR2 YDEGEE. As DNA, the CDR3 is TGTGCCAGCAGCTACTCTTCTAGCGGGCGCTCCTACGAGCAGTACTTC. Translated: CASSYSSSGRSYEQYF.

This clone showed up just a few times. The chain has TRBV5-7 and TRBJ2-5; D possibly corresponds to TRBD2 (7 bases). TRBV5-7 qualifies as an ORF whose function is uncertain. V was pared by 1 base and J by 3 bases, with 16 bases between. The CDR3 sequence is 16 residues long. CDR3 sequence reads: CASSLYRGGPKETQYF. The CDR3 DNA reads TGTGCCAGCAGCTTGTATAGGGGGGGGCCAAAAGAGACCCAGTACTTC.

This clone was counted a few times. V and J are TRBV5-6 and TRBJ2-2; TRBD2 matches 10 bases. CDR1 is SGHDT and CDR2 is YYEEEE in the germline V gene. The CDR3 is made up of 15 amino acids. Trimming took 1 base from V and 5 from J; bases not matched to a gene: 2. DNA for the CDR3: TGTGCCAGCAGCTTGCTAGCGGGGGATACCGGGGAGCTGTTTTTT. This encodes CASSLLAGDTGELFF. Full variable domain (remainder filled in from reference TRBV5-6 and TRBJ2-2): DAGVTQSPTHLIKTRGQQVTLRCSPKSGHDTVSWYQQALGQGPQFIFQYYEEEERQRGNFPDRFSGHQFPNYSSELNVNALLLGDSALYLCASSLLAGDTGELFFGEGSRLTVL.

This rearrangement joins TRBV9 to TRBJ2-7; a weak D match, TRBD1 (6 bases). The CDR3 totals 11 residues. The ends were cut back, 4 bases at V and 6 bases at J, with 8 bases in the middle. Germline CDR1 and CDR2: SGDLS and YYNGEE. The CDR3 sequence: CASSQGSEQYF. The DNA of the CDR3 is TGTGCCAGCAGCCAGGGGTCCGAGCAGTACTTC.

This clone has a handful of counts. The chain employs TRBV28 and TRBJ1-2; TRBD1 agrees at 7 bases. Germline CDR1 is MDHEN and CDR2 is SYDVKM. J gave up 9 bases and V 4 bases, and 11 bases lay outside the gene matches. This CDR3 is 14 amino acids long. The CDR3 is CASSSHDREGRYTF. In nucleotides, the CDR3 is TGTGCCAGCAGTTCTCACGACAGGGAAGGGCGCTACACCTTC.

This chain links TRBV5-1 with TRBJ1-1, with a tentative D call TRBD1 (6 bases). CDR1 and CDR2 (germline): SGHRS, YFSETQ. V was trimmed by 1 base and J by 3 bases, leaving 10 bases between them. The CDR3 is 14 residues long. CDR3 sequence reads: CASSLTGSHTEAFF. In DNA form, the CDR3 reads TGCGCCAGCAGCTTGACAGGGTCGCACACTGAAGCTTTCTTT.

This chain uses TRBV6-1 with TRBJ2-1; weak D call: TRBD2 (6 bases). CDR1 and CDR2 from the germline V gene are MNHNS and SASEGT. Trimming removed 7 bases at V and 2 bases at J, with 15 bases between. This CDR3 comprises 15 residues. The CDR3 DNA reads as TGTGCCAGCACCCGGGCGGGATATACCTACAATGAGCAGTTCTTC. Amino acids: CASTRAGYTYNEQFF.

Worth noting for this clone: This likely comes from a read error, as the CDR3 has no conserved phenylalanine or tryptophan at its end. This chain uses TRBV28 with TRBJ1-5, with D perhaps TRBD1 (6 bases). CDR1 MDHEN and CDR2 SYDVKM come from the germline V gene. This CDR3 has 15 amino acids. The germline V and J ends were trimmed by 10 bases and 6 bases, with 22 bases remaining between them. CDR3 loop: CANGNQGKGAQPQHV. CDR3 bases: TGTGCCAACGGAAATCAGGGGAAAGGAGCTCAGCCCCAGCATGTT.

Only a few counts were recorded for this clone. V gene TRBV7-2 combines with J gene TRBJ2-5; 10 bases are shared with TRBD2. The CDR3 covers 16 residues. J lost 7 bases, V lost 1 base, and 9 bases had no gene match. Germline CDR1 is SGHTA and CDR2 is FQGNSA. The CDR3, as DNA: TGTGCCAGCAGCTTAGTGGCTAGCGGGGGAGCAGTGACCCAGTACTTC. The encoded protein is CASSLVASGGAVTQYF.

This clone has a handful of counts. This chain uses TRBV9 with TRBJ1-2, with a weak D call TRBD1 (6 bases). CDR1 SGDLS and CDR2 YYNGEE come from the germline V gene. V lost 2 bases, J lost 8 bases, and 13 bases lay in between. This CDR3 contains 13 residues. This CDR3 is CASSVGADGGYTF. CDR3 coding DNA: TGTGCCAGCAGCGTGGGGGCGGATGGAGGCTACACCTTC.